These 20 T cell receptor beta chains originate from one sample sequenced in a study of CD4 T cell repertoires in COVID-19. Measured with immunoSEQ multiplex PCR; TCRdb has only the in-frame clones, and not every one. The sample lists about 24,000 clones; 85% to 95% were seen once. The memory T cells were sequenced right after ex vivo isolation, without culture. Sequenced here: circulating follicular helper CD4+ T cells (cTfh) from blood, sampled before the COVID-19 pandemic. These receptors were taken from a human donor who had COVID-19.

The V call is TRBV5-6, the J call TRBJ2-2, with TRBD2 matching 7 bases. V lost 4 bases to trimming and J lost 3 bases; unmatched junction nucleotides: 6. The germline V gene encodes CDR1 SGHDT and CDR2 YYEEEE. CDR3 length: 15 amino acids. This CDR3 is CASSHPGRDTGELFF. DNA of the CDR3: TGTGCCAGCAGCCATCCGGGGAGGGACACCGGGGAGCTGTTTTTT.

The DNA for the CDR3 is TGTGCCAGCAGTGAAAGAGATAATCAGCCCCAGCATTTT. Its translation is CASSERDNQPQHF. This chain joins TRBV2 and TRBJ1-5; unclear D gene. V lost 2 bases and J lost 4, with 6 bases in between. Germline V lookup: CDR1 SNHLY, CDR2 FYNNEI. The CDR3 has 13 residues.

The rearrangement links TRBV5-1 to TRBJ2-3, with 8 bases that match TRBD2. The CDR3 consists of 16 residues. Per the germline V gene, CDR1 is SGHRS and CDR2 is YFSETQ. The junction had 11 bases not matched to a gene; V was cut back by 4 bases and J by 4 bases. Here the CDR3 reads CASSVTAGDGSDTQYF. CDR3 nucleotides: TGCGCCAGCAGCGTCACAGCGGGAGACGGTTCAGATACGCAGTATTTT.

This rearrangement joins TRBV7-2 to TRBJ2-3; 8 nucleotides agree with TRBD2. V lost 5 bases to trimming and J lost 0 bases; unmatched junction nucleotides: 7. The CDR3 consists of 16 residues. The germline CDR1 and CDR2 sequences are SGHTA and FQGNSA. The CDR3 sequence: CASSRSGATSTDTQYF. In DNA, the CDR3 is TGTGCCAGCAGCCGTAGCGGGGCCACTAGCACAGATACGCAGTATTTT. The full variable domain, with the rest looked up from reference TRBV7-2 and TRBJ2-3, is GAGVSQSPSNKVTEKGKDVELRCDPISGHTALYWYRQSLGQGLEFLIYFQGNSAPDKSGLPSDRFSAERTGGSVSTLTIQRTQQEDSAVYLCASSRSGATSTDTQYFGPGTRLTVL.

The rearrangement joins TRBV11-2 to TRBJ2-7; no reliable D call. The CDR3 length is 15 residues. Germline V CDR1 and CDR2: SGHAT, FQNNGV. The ends were cut back, 3 bases at V and 2 bases at J, with 14 bases in the middle. The CDR3 nucleotides are TGTGCCAGCAGCTTGGTAGTCTCGCCGACCTACGAGCAGTACTTC. Translation: CASSLVVSPTYEQYF.

This clone occurred once. The chain is built from TRBV9 and TRBJ2-2; D unclear. The CDR3 totals 14 residues. Trimming left V 1 base short and J 2 bases short, with 6 bases between. CDR1 SGDLS and CDR2 YYNGEE come from the germline V gene. CDR3 amino acids: CASSVSVNTGELFF. CDR3 sequence (DNA): TGTGCCAGCAGCGTATCGGTCAACACCGGGGAGCTGTTTTTT.

This sequence joins TRBV28 and TRBJ1-5, with D possibly TRBD1 on 5 matching bases. CDR1 is MDHEN and CDR2 is SYDVKM in the germline V gene. V lost 6 bases and J lost 1, with 16 bases in between. The CDR3 length is 16 residues. The CDR3 loop reads CASRPHDSMSNQPQHF. As DNA, the CDR3 is TGTGCCAGCAGACCTCATGACAGCATGAGCAATCAGCCCCAGCATTTT.

The rearrangement uses TRBV10-1 and TRBJ1-6, with 7 bases lining up with TRBD1. The germline CDR1 and CDR2 sequences are WNHNN and SYGVQD (reference sequence). V shed 6 bases and J 6 bases; nucleotides not matched to a gene: 8. The CDR3 consists of 15 residues. Written as DNA, the CDR3 is TGCGCCAGCAGCAGCGACAGGGTCGGTAATTCACCCCTCCACTTT. Residues: CASSSDRVGNSPLHF.

J is TRBJ1-3 and V is TRBV7-8; TRBD1 matches at 7 bases. CDR3 length: 16 residues. Germline V CDR1 and CDR2: SGHVS, FQNEAQ. The trim removed 2 bases at V and 0 bases at J, leaving 4 bases unmatched. The CDR3 region is CASSLRGTVSGNTIYF. Written as DNA, the CDR3 is TGTGCCAGCAGCTTACGTGGGACAGTCTCTGGAAACACCATATATTTT.

The chain recombines TRBV18 with TRBJ1-1; D might be TRBD1 (6 bases). The CDR3 has 14 amino acids. V was clipped by 3 bases and J by 2 bases, with 10 bases between them. Germline-derived CDR1 and CDR2 are KGHSH and LQKENI. The CDR3 is CASSPSTGNTEAFF. The CDR3 DNA reads TGTGCCAGCTCACCCTCGACAGGTAACACTGAAGCTTTCTTT.

The chain carries TRBV6-1 and TRBJ1-5; 12 nucleotides match TRBD1. The CDR3 length is 14 residues. V was pared by 6 bases and J by 4 bases, with 1 base of the junction left unmatched. Germline CDR1 MNHNS, CDR2 SASEGT. The CDR3 region is CASRGQGANQPQHF. The CDR3 coding sequence is TGTGCCAGCAGGGGACAGGGGGCGAATCAGCCCCAGCATTTT.

The sample holds a few counts of this clone. The V and J genes are TRBV28 and TRBJ2-6; weak D call: TRBD1 (6 bases). This CDR3 has 14 amino acids. V lost 7 bases, J lost 7 bases, and 14 bases lay in between. Germline V lookup: CDR1 MDHEN, CDR2 SYDVKM. This CDR3 is CASKRDTAANVLTF. The CDR3 DNA is TGTGCCAGCAAACGGGACACCGCAGCCAACGTCCTGACTTTC.

The rearrangement uses TRBV19 and TRBJ1-5; tentative D call: TRBD1 (6 bases). From germline, CDR1 is LNHDA and CDR2 SQIVND (reference sequence). Between the trimmed V and J ends, which lost 2 bases and 5 bases, there was a span of 10 bases. This CDR3 has 14 amino acids. The CDR3 region has the DNA TGTGCCAGTAGTATATCGGCAGGGGATCAGCCCCAGCATTTT. Its protein is CASSISAGDQPQHF.

The gene calls are TRBV5-1 and TRBJ2-2; D unclear. In germline, CDR1 is SGHRS, CDR2 YFSETQ. This CDR3 spans 15 amino acids. Trimming cost V 0 bases and J 6 bases, with 12 bases left between them. CDR3 protein: CASSLDSGRAGELFF. CDR3 sequence (DNA): TGCGCCAGCAGCTTGGATTCGGGTCGAGCCGGGGAGCTGTTTTTT.

The chain has TRBV18 and TRBJ2-7, with TRBD1 identical over 9 bases. This CDR3 spans 15 amino acids. CDR1 KGHSH and CDR2 LQKENI come from the germline V gene. After removal of 5 bases from V and 0 bases from J, the junction contained 5 bases not matched to a gene. CDR3: CASSMEGQGSYEQYF. Written as DNA, the CDR3 is TGTGCCAGCTCAATGGAGGGACAGGGCTCCTACGAGCAGTACTTC.

CDR3 in DNA: TGTGCCAGTAGATGGACAGGGGGCAATCAGCCCCAGCATTTT. Encoded protein: CASRWTGGNQPQHF. This chain uses TRBV19 with TRBJ1-5; 9 bases are a match to TRBD1. This CDR3 comprises 14 residues. The V and J ends lost 6 bases and 2 bases, in that order; junction bases with no gene match: 2. Germline V gene lookup returns CDR1 LNHDA and CDR2 SQIVND (reference sequence).

This sequence joins TRBV20-1 and TRBJ2-1; D is unclear. The CDR3 loop spans 10 amino acids. The germline V and J ends were trimmed by 3 bases and 9 bases, with 6 bases remaining between them. The germline V gene has CDR1 DFQATT and CDR2 SNEGSKA (reference sequence). The CDR3: CSARSFEQFF. The CDR3 coding sequence is TGCAGTGCTAGGTCGTTTGAGCAGTTCTTC.

The chain recombines TRBV7-3 with TRBJ2-7; D possibly corresponds to TRBD1 (5 bases). V was clipped by 2 bases and J by 4 bases, with 15 bases between them. The germline CDR1 and CDR2 sequences are SGHTA and FQGTGA. The CDR3 consists of 15 residues. CDR3 residues: CASSLRAGAQYEQYF. The DNA for the CDR3 is TGTGCCAGCAGCTTACGGGCTGGGGCCCAGTACGAGCAGTACTTC.

The chain carries TRBV5-1 and TRBJ2-1; 7 nucleotides align to TRBD2. V trimming: 0 bases; J trimming: 5 bases; junction bases outside the gene matches: 2. The CDR3 runs to 14 residues. In germline, CDR1 is SGHRS, CDR2 YFSETQ. This CDR3 reads CASSLVAGDNEQFF. In DNA form, the CDR3 reads TGCGCCAGCAGCTTGGTGGCGGGGGACAATGAGCAGTTCTTC.

This clone was seen only once. The chain uses TRBV5-1 and TRBJ1-3; D unresolved. The germline gives CDR1 SGHRS, CDR2 YFSETQ. V lost 0 bases to trimming and J lost 0 bases, with 10 bases between them. This CDR3 is built from 16 residues. The CDR3 bases are TGCGCCAGCAGCTTGGCCTCAAGCCCCTCTGGAAACACCATATATTTT. Translation gives CASSLASSPSGNTIYF.